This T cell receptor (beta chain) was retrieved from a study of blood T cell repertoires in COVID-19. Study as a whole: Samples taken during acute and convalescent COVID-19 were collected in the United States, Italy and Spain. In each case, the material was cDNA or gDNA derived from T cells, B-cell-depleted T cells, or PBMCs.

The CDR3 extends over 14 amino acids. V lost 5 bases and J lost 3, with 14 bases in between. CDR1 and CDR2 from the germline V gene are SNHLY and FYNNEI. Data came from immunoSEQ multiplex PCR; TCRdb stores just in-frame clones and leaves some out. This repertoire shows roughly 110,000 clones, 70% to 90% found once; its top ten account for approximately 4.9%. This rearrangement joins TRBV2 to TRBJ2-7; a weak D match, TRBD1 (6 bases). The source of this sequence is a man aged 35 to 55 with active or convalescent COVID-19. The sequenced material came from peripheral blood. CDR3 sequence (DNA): TGTGCCAGCAGTTTACAGGGAACGGTCTACGAGCAGTACTTC. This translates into CASSLQGTVYEQYF.